Following are 3 T cell receptor beta chains from one sample sequenced in a study of STAT5B mutations in CD4+ large granular lymphocyte leukemia. Repertoires were generated with immunoSEQ multiplex PCR, while TCRdb's copy carries only in-frame clones and drops some. Of fewer than 9,000 clones detected, roughly 80% appear once; the ten largest clones hold about 70%. Sequencing was done on a sample of PBMCs. These receptors all come from a woman aged 60 to 75 with CD4+ T-cell large granular lymphocyte leukemia.

This chain connects TRBV27 to TRBJ2-7; TRBD1 agrees at 8 bases. Germline loops: CDR1 MNHEY, CDR2 SMNVEV (reference sequence). J was trimmed by 2 bases and V by 1 base; bases with no gene match: 1. This CDR3 is 14 amino acids long. The CDR3, as DNA: TGTGCCAGCAGTTTATTCAGGGGGCCCTACGAGCAGTACTTC. Translated, it gives CASSLFRGPYEQYF.

This chain joins TRBV6-6 and TRBJ2-7; D is uncertain. The ends were cut back, 3 bases at V and 1 base at J, with 7 bases in the middle. The germline V gene encodes CDR1 MNHNY and CDR2 SVGAGI (reference sequence). This CDR3 has 13 amino acids. This CDR3 reads CASSYPPSYEQYF. DNA for the CDR3: TGTGCCAGCAGTTATCCGCCTTCCTACGAGCAGTACTTC.

This clone came up a few times. V and J are TRBV28 and TRBJ1-3; D is undetermined. The CDR3 loop spans 11 amino acids. Germline lookup yields CDR1 MDHEN and CDR2 SYDVKM. V was cut by 3 bases and J by 8 bases, with 5 bases left in between. The CDR3 DNA reads as TGTGCCAGCAGTTTGAGGGACACCATATATTTT. It encodes CASSLRDTIYF.